The clone carrying this T cell receptor beta chain was picked up a small number of times. No antigen is known for it. The data were obtained in a study of Graves' ophthalmopathy and Graves' hyperthyroidism. Study results and limitations: The model flagged ophthalmopathy progression at roughly 71% sensitivity and roughly 72% specificity. Most thyroid clonotypes with frequency above 0.001 were detected in blood too.

RNA transcripts yielded amplified TCR beta CDR3 regions. RT-PCR with HTBI primers came first, then second-round multiplex PCR. TCRdb re-analysed the multiplex PCR reads in MiXCR, keeping a single row per CDR3 protein. The sample carries approximately 1.2 million distinct CDR3 sequences, less than 45% recorded once. Germline values: CDR1 SNHLY, CDR2 FYNNEI. The CDR3 has 14 residues. Trimming cost V 3 bases and J 9 bases, with 12 bases left between them. Hyperthyroidism patients, aged 18 to 65, were newly diagnosed, under 2 months' duration. The source of this sequence is an adult man with Graves' hyperthyroidism. The chain has TRBV2 and TRBJ1-6; tentative D call: TRBD1 (5 bases). The specimen sequenced was peripheral blood or thyroid tissue (not recorded which). CDR3 in amino acids: CASSEGVHSSPLHF. The CDR3 DNA follows: TGTGCCAGCAGTGAGGGGGTGCATAGTTCACCCCTCCACTTT.